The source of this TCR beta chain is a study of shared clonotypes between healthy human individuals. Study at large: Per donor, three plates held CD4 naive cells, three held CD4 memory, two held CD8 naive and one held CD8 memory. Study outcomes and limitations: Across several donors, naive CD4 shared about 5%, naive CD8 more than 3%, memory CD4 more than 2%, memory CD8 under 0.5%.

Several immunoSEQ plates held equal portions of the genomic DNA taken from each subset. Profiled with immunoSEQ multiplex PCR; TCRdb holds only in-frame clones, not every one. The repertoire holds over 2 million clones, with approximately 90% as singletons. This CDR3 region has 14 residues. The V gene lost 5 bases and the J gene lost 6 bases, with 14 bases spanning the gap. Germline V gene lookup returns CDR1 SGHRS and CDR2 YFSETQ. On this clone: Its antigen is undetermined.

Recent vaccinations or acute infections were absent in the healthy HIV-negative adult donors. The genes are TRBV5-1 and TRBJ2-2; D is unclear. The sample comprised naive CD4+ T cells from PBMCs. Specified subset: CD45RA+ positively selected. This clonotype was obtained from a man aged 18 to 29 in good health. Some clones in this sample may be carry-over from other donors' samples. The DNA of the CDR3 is TGCGCCAGCAGACCAGGTTACCAGGCCGGGGAGCTGTTTTTT. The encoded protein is CASRPGYQAGELFF.